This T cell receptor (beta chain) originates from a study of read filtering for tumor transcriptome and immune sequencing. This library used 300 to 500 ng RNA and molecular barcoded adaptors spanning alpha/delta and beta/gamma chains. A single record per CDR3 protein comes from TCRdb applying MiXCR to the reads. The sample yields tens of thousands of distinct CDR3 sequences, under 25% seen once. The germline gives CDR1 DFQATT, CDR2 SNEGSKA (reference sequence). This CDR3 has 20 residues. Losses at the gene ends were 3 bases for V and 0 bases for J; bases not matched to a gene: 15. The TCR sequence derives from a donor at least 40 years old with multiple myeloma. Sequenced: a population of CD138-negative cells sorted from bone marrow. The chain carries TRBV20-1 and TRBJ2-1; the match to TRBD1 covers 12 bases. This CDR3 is CSASGTGGKTFLSSYNEQFF. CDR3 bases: TGCAGTGCTAGCGGGACAGGGGGCAAGACTTTCTTAAGCTCCTACAATGAGCAGTTCTTC.